Below, one TCR beta chain is given with its context. Its target is not known. This CDR3 has 15 amino acids. Germline CDR1 reads MDHEN; CDR2 reads SYDVKM. The V end lost 3 bases, the J end lost 2 bases, and 12 bases lay between the germline ends. The data derive from a study of long-term antiretroviral therapy in people with HIV. On the study more broadly: Some samples came about a decade before the 2015 immediate-ART recommendation, and these were the earliest.

Sequencing used immunoSEQ v3.0 at survey level. A per-sample goal of roughly 40,000-50,000 T-cell genomes was targeted by sequencing. The data were produced by immunoSEQ multiplex PCR, yet TCRdb's version contains in-frame clones alone and is incomplete. Here the sample spans tens of thousands of clones, 80% to 90% being singletons. Participants living with HIV all received treatment in the United States. Whole-study results and caveats: At every time point, clones expanded before ART dominated the repertoire.

The origin of this receptor is a woman aged 18-35 years with HIV. Here the sequenced sample was unsorted PBMCs, taken 1.8 years after starting antiretroviral therapy. The rearrangement links TRBV28 to TRBJ2-3, with D perhaps matching TRBD2 (6 bases). CDR3 in DNA: TGTGCCAGCAGTTTCTTCAGGGACTCCACAGATACGCAGTATTTT. Its protein product is CASSFFRDSTDTQYF.